The sequence of this T cell receptor (beta chain) was determined in a study of PD-L1 blockade in urothelial cancer. As to time point: peripheral blood 6 weeks after treatment start. Deletions cut 5 bases from V and 4 bases from J, with 15 bases between. The V gene's germline CDR1 is MNHNS and CDR2 SASEGT. The CDR3 runs 15 residues. Only in-frame clones appear in the TCRdb table, and some are missing; sequencing was by immunoSEQ multiplex PCR. Counted here are tens of thousands of clones, about 85% occurring once; the ten biggest clones make up about 2%. This sequence originates from a man aged 45-65 years with urothelial cancer. Material: PBMCs, obtained around atezolizumab (anti-PD-L1) treatment. The V and J genes are TRBV6-1 and TRBJ1-3, with D unclear. The CDR3 nucleotides read TGTGCCAGCAGTCCGAGGGAAGTCCACGGAAACACCATATATTTT. It specifies CASSPREVHGNTIYF.